This T cell receptor (beta chain) is from a study of regulatory T cells in long-lasting Graves disease. Per germline, CDR1 MNHEY and CDR2 SVGEGT. V was cut by 7 bases and J by 8 bases, with 32 bases left in between. The CDR3 sequence is 18 residues long. The time point was: newly diagnosed GD, antithyroid drugs for less than 3 months. After RNA was extracted from PBMCs, the TCR library was made from it. Both iRepertoire HTBI primers and Arm-PCR of CDR3 regions were used to build the TCR beta libraries. TCRdb recomputed calls from the multiplex PCR reads with MiXCR, one row per CDR3 protein. The sample has around 250,000 distinct CDR3 sequences, around a sixth seen once; the top ten hold less than 15%. This sample was shared with a second study, whose subject was T cells in Graves' hyperthyroidism and ophthalmopathy.

The chain has TRBV6-2 or TRBV6-3 and TRBJ1-2; perhaps TRBD1 as D (5 bases). The material was peripheral blood mononuclear cells (PBMCs), obtained at new diagnosis, from a patient treated with antithyroid drugs. This TCR was sampled from a woman in her twenties or thirties with Graves disease. The DNA of the CDR3 is TGTGCCAGCATTCCCATAGGGGCAGACATTCAGAGGATGGACGGCTACACCTTC. Protein: CASIPIGADIQRMDGYTF.